Sequencing of this T cell receptor beta chain was carried out in a study of CD8 T cells in Susac syndrome. Study in general: Patients with Susac syndrome were therapy-naive, on corticosteroids, or on intravenous immunoglobulin alone at blood draw. Study conclusions and caveats: Clonal expansion was not observed in the Susac syndrome CD4+ T cell repertoires.

A word on this clonotype: Its antigen is not known.

Random hexamers primed reverse transcription of about 0.5 to 1 ug RNA. The method of amplification for TCR beta CDR3 was immunoSEQ multiplex PCR, covering 54 Vbeta and 13 Jbeta. TCRdb analysed the immunoSEQ multiplex PCR reads with MiXCR anew, one entry per CDR3 protein. Among 200,000 to 300,000 distinct CDR3 sequences listed, almost 97% were seen once. Sequencing used CD4+ T cells from PBMCs. The TCR was taken from a human donor with Susac syndrome.

The CDR3 sequence: CASSDTGGAPYEQYF. The CDR3 DNA reads TGTGCCAGCAGCGACACAGGGGGCGCGCCCTACGAGCAGTACTTC. The V gene is TRBV21-1, the J gene TRBJ2-7; the tabulated D call, TRBD1, remains unverified against the DNA. TRBV21-1 is flagged as a pseudogene. This CDR3 is 15 amino acids long.